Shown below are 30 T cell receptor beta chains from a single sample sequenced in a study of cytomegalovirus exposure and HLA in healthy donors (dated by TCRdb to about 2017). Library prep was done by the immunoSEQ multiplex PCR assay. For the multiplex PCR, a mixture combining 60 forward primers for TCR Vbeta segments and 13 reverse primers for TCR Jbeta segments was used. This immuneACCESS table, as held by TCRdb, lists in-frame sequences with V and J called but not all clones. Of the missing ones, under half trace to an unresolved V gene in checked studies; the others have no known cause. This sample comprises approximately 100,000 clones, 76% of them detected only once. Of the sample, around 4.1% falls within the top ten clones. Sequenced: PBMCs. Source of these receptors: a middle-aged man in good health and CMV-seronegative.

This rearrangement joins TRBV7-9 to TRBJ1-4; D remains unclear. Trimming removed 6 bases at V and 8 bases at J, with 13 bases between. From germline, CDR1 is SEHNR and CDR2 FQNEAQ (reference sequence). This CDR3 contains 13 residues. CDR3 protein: CASRRGWGEKLFF. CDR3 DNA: TGTGCCAGCAGACGGGGTTGGGGAGAAAAACTGTTTTTT.

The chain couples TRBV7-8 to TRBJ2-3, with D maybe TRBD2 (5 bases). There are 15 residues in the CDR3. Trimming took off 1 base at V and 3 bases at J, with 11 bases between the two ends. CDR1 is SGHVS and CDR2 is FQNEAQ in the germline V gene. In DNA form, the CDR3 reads TGTGCCAGCAGCTTAGAAGGTAGGAGGACAGATACGCAGTATTTT. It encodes CASSLEGRRTDTQYF.

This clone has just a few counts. Here the CDR3 DNA reads TGTGCCAGCAGCGTCGGACAGCTAATAACTACCACTGAAGCTTTCTTT. Its translation: CASSVGQLITTTEAFF. This sequence joins TRBV9 and TRBJ1-1; D is possibly TRBD1 (6 bases). This CDR3 contains 16 residues. Trimming took off 2 bases at V and 4 bases at J, with 18 bases between the two ends. Germline V CDR1 and CDR2: SGDLS, YYNGEE.

CDR3 nucleotides: TGTGCCAGCTCACCAGGGACAGGGAAGGGGACAGATACGCAGTATTTT. It encodes CASSPGTGKGTDTQYF. This chain connects TRBV18 to TRBJ2-3; 9 bases are shared with TRBD1. CDR1 is KGHSH and CDR2 is LQKENI in the germline V gene. V gave up 2 bases and J gave up 3 bases; unmatched junction bases: 6. The CDR3 consists of 16 residues.

CDR3: CASSEHRGTEAFF. CDR3 in DNA: TGTGCCAGCAGTGAACACAGGGGTACTGAAGCTTTCTTT. The V gene is TRBV6-1, the J gene TRBJ1-1; 7 nucleotides agree with TRBD1. The CDR3 contains 13 residues. V lost 2 bases, J lost 5 bases, and 2 bases stayed unmatched. CDR1 and CDR2 (germline): MNHNS, SASEGT.

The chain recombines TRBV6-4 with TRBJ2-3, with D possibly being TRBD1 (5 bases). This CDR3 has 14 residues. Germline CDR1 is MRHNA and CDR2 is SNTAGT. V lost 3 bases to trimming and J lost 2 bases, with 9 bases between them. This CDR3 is CASSEQEHTDTQYF. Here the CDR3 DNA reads TGTGCCAGCAGTGAACAGGAACACACAGATACGCAGTATTTT.

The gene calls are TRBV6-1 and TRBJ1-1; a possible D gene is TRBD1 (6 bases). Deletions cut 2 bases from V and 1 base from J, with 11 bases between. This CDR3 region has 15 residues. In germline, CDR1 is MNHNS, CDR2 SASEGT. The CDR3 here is CASSEFRTENTEAFF. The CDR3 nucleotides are TGTGCCAGCAGTGAATTTCGGACAGAGAACACTGAAGCTTTCTTT.

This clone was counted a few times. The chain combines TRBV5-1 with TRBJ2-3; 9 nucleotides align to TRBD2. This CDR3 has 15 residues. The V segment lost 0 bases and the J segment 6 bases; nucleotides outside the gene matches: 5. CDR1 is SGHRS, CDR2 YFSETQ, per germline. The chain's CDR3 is CASSLGSGGLDTQYF. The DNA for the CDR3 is TGCGCCAGCAGCTTGGGAAGCGGGGGGTTGGATACGCAGTATTTT.

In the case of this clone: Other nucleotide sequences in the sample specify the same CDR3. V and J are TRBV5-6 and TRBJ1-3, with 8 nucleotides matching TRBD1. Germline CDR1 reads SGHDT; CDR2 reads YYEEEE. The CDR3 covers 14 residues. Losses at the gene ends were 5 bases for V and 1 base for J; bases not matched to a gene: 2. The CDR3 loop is CASSRQGSGNTIYF. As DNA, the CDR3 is TGTGCCAGCAGTCGACAGGGGTCTGGAAACACCATATATTTT.

The CDR3 loop reads CAAATADTQYF. CDR3 coding DNA: TGTGCCGCCGCCACTGCAGATACGCAGTATTTT. The V gene is TRBV28, the J gene TRBJ2-3; D not resolved. V shed 11 bases and J shed 4 bases, with 10 bases lying between them. Germline V CDR1 and CDR2: MDHEN, SYDVKM. The CDR3 is made up of 11 amino acids.

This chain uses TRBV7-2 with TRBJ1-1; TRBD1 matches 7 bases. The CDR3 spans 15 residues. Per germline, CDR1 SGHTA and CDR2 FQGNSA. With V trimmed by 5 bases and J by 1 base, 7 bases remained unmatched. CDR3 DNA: TGTGCCAGCAGCGCGCGACAGGGTGGGAACACTGAAGCTTTCTTT. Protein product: CASSARQGGNTEAFF.

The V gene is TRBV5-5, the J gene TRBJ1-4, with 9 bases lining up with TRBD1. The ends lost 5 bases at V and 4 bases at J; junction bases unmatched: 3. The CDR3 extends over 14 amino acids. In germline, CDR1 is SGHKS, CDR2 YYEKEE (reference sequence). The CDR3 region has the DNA TGTGCCAGCAGTCGACAGGGGGTTAATGAAAAACTGTTTTTT. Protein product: CASSRQGVNEKLFF.

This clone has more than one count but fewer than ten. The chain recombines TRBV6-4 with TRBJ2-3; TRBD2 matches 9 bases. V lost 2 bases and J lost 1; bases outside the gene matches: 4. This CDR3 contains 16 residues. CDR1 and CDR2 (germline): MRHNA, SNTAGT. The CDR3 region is CASSDRGGGGTDTQYF. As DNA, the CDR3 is TGTGCCAGCAGTGACCGCGGGGGGGGCGGCACAGATACGCAGTATTTT.

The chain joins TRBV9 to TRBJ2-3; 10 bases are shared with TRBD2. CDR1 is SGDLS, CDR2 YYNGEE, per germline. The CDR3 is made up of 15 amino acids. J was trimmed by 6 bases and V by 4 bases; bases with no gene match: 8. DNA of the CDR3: TGTGCCAGCAGCTCTTCCGGGACTAGCGCGGATACGCAGTATTTT. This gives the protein CASSSSGTSADTQYF.

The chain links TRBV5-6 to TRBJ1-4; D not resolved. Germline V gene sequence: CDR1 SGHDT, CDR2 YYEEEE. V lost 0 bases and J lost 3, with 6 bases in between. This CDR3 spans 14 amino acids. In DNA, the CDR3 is TGTGCCAGCAGCTTGGGGTCGGCTAATGAAAAACTGTTTTTT. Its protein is CASSLGSANEKLFF.

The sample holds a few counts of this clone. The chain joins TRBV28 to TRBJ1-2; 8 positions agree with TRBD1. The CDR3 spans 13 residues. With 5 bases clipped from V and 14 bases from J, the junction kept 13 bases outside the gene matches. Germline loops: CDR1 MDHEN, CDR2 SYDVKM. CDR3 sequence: CASSPSGQVVGTF. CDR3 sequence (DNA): TGTGCCAGCAGTCCCTCGGGACAGGTCGTTGGTACCTTC.

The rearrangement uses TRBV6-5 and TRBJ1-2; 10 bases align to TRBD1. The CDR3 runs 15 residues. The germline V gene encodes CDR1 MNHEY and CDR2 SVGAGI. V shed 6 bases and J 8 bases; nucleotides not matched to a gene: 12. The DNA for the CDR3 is TGTGCCAGCAGCCTCCGGGACAGGGGAATAGGGGGCTACACCTTC. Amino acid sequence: CASSLRDRGIGGYTF.

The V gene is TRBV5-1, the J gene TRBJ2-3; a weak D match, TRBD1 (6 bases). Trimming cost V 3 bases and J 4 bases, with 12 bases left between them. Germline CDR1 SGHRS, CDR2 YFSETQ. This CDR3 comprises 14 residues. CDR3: CASSSIEGADTQYF. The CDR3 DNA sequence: TGCGCCAGCAGCTCTATCGAGGGGGCAGATACGCAGTATTTT.

The CDR3 nucleotides are TGTGCCAGTATCGGGGGGCTAGCCCCCACAGATACGCAGTATTTT. Translation gives CASIGGLAPTDTQYF. The V and J genes are TRBV19 and TRBJ2-3, with D perhaps matching TRBD2 (7 bases). Germline-derived CDR1 and CDR2 are LNHDA and SQIVND (reference sequence). This CDR3 has 15 residues. With 7 bases removed from V and 2 bases from J, the gap between germline ends came to 16 bases.

In DNA, the CDR3 is TGTGCCAGTAGTCCCTGGGACAGGCGAAACACCATATATTTT. It specifies CASSPWDRRNTIYF. The chain joins TRBV19 to TRBJ1-3, with 8 positions matching TRBD1. The germline CDR1 and CDR2 sequences are LNHDA and SQIVND (reference sequence). V shed 5 bases, J shed 5 bases, and the junction held 5 bases outside the gene matches. The CDR3 length is 14 residues.

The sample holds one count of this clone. Written as DNA, the CDR3 is TGTGCCAGCAGTTCCGACAGATCCTACGAGCAGTACTTC. It yields the protein CASSSDRSYEQYF. The chain combines TRBV5-5 with TRBJ2-7, with a weak D call TRBD1 (5 bases). This CDR3 has 13 amino acids. Germline CDR1 and CDR2: SGHKS and YYEKEE (reference sequence). V lost 5 bases, J lost 1 base, and 10 bases lay in between.

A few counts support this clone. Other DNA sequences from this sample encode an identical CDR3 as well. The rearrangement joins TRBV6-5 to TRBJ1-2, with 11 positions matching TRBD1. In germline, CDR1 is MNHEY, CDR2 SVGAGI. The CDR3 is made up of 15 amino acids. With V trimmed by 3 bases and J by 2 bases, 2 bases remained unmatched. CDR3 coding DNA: TGTGCCAGCAGTTATCGGGACAGGGGGAACTATGGCTACACCTTC. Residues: CASSYRDRGNYGYTF.

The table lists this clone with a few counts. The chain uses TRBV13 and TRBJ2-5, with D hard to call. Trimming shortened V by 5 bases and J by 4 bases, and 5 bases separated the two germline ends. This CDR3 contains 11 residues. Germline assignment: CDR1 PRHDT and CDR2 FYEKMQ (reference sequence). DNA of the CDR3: TGTGCCAGCAGCGTTAGAGAGACCCAGTACTTC. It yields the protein CASSVRETQYF.

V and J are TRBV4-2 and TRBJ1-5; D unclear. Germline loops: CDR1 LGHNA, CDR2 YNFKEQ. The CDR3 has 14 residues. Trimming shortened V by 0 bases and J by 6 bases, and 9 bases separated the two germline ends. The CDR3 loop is CASSQDSRGQPQHF. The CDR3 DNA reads TGTGCCAGCAGCCAAGATTCTCGGGGTCAGCCCCAGCATTTT.

The CDR3 region is CASSEQVGSPLHF. For the CDR3, the DNA is TGTGCCAGCAGCGAACAGGTAGGTTCACCCCTCCACTTT. The J gene is TRBJ1-6, the V gene TRBV9; possible D gene TRBD1, 5 bases. The length of the CDR3 is 13 residues. The germline V and J ends were trimmed by 3 bases and 9 bases, with 10 bases remaining between them. CDR1 and CDR2 from the germline V gene are SGDLS and YYNGEE.

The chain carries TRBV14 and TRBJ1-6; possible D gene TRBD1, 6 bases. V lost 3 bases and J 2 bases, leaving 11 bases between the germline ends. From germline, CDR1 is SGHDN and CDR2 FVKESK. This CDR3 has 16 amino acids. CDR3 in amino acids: CASSHQGWPYNSPLHF. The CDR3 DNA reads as TGTGCCAGCAGCCATCAGGGGTGGCCCTATAATTCACCCCTCCACTTT.

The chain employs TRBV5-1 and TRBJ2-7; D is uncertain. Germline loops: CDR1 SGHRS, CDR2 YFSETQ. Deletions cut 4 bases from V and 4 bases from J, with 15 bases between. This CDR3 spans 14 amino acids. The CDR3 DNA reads TGCGCCAGCAGCCACTGGCAGCGAGATTACGAGCAGTACGTC. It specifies CASSHWQRDYEQYV.

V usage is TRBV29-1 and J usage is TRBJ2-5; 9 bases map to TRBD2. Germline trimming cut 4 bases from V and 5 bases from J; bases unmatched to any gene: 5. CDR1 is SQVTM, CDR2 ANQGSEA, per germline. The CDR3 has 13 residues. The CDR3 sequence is CSVVRGGKETQYF. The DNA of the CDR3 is TGCAGCGTTGTGCGGGGGGGCAAGGAGACCCAGTACTTC.

The chain's CDR3 is CASRSGTTSTDTQYF. DNA for the CDR3: TGCGCCAGCAGATCCGGGACAACCTCCACAGATACGCAGTATTTT. The rearrangement uses TRBV10-2 and TRBJ2-3; D possibly corresponds to TRBD1 (6 bases). Per the germline V gene, CDR1 is WSHSY and CDR2 is SAAADI. V lost 6 bases to trimming and J lost 2 bases, with 15 bases between them. This CDR3 is 15 amino acids long.

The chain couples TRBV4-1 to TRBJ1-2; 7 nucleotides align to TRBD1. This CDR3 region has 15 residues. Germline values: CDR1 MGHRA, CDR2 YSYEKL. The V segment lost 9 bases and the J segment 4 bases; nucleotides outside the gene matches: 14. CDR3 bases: TGCGCCAGTTCCGGGACAGACATGCTCGGCTATGGCTACACCTTC. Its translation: CASSGTDMLGYGYTF.